This entry lists 24 T cell receptor beta chains sequenced from one sample in a study of shared clonotypes between healthy human individuals. Profiling relied on immunoSEQ multiplex PCR, and the TCRdb table lists in-frame clones only, not all of them. The table lists about 480,000 clones, 70% to 80% of them singletons. The sequenced material came from PBMCs. The receptors here all came from a woman between 40 and 50 years old in good health. Some clones in this sample may be carry-over from other donors' samples.

V is TRBV19 and J is TRBJ2-1, with 11 bases identical to TRBD1. In germline, CDR1 is LNHDA, CDR2 SQIVND (reference sequence). After removal of 3 bases from V and 7 bases from J, the junction contained 2 bases not matched to a gene. There are 14 residues in the CDR3. The chain's CDR3 is CASSMDRGHNEQFF. The CDR3 DNA sequence: TGTGCCAGTAGTATGGACAGGGGGCATAATGAGCAGTTCTTC.

In the case of this clone: Relative to the germline gene, one junction end is altered; a read error may explain this. The rearrangement links TRBV5-1 to TRBJ2-1; TRBD1 matches 8 bases. This CDR3 region has 13 residues. CDR1 and CDR2 (germline): SGHRS, YFSETQ. Here the CDR3 reads CASRPDRAGSDIF. CDR3 bases: TGCGCCAGCAGACCGGACAGGGCGGGGTCGGATATCTTC.

This chain joins TRBV9 and TRBJ2-2, with D uncertain. CDR1 and CDR2 from the germline V gene are SGDLS and YYNGEE. CDR3 length: 16 amino acids. The V end lost 0 bases, the J end lost 8 bases, and 17 bases lay between the germline ends. The CDR3 DNA follows: TGTGCCAGCAGCGTAGAACAAAGTTCCCGATTGGGGGAGCTGTTTTTT. Its translation is CASSVEQSSRLGELFF.

The genes are TRBV28 and TRBJ2-7; D is perhaps TRBD1 or TRBD2 (5 bases each). The CDR3 length is 14 residues. From germline, CDR1 is MDHEN and CDR2 SYDVKM. Deletions cut 10 bases from V and 4 bases from J, with 20 bases between. The CDR3: CATTWAGSAYEQYF. The DNA for the CDR3 is TGTGCCACCACCTGGGCAGGGAGTGCGTACGAGCAGTACTTC.

This chain connects TRBV30 to TRBJ2-3; 9 bases fit TRBD2. Germline assignment: CDR1 GTSNPN and CDR2 SVGIG (reference sequence). V shed 1 base, J shed 2 bases, and the junction held 7 bases outside the gene matches. The CDR3 has 16 amino acids. CDR3 in DNA: TGTGCCTGGAGTGAAGGGGCTAGCGGGGCCACAGATACGCAGTATTTT. Its translation: CAWSEGASGATDTQYF.

This clone was detected ten times or more. The chain couples TRBV30 to TRBJ1-5; 9 bases map to TRBD1. Germline V CDR1 and CDR2: GTSNPN, SVGIG (reference sequence). Unmatched junction bases numbered 3, after V lost 2 bases and J lost 4 bases. The CDR3 length is 14 residues. This chain's CDR3 is CAWSTQGANQPQHF. The CDR3 nucleotides read TGTGCCTGGAGTACACAGGGGGCGAATCAGCCCCAGCATTTT.

In this sample, this clone turned up a few times. Within the sample, other DNA sequences also encode this same CDR3. The gene calls are TRBV9 and TRBJ1-5, with D unclear. V dropped 0 bases and J dropped 5 bases, with 6 bases sitting between them. This CDR3 has 13 amino acids. Germline V gene data show CDR1 as SGDLS and CDR2 as YYNGEE. The CDR3 coding sequence is TGTGCCAGCAGCGTAGGTCTAGATCAGCCCCAGCATTTT. This translates into CASSVGLDQPQHF.

V is TRBV5-1 and J is TRBJ2-5, with 12 bases lining up with TRBD1. CDR3 length: 19 amino acids. The V gene end was trimmed by 6 bases and the J gene end by 4 bases; junction bases not matched to a gene: 19. The germline V gene has CDR1 SGHRS and CDR2 YFSETQ. CDR3 DNA sequence: TGCGCCAGCAACTTCTACCCGGGACAGGGGGCGTCCATACGAGAGACCCAGTACTTC. Translation gives CASNFYPGQGASIRETQYF.

This clone was recorded once. Different DNA sequences within this sample yield the same CDR3. V gene TRBV5-1 combines with J gene TRBJ2-3; 10 nucleotides line up with TRBD2. The CDR3 has 15 amino acids. V dropped 3 bases and J dropped 1; count of bases not matched to a gene: 2. Germline lookup yields CDR1 SGHRS and CDR2 YFSETQ. Here the CDR3 reads CASSSLAGGTDTQYF. The CDR3 DNA reads as TGCGCCAGCAGCTCGCTAGCGGGAGGCACAGATACGCAGTATTTT.

The V and J genes are TRBV15 and TRBJ2-2; 7 nucleotides align to TRBD1. The CDR3 spans 12 residues. With V trimmed by 7 bases and J by 8 bases, 4 bases remained unmatched. The germline CDR1 and CDR2 sequences are LNHNV and YYDKDF (reference sequence). The CDR3 coding sequence is TGTGCCACCACCCAGGGGGATGGGGAGCTGTTTTTT. This sequence encodes CATTQGDGELFF.

The chain combines TRBV27 with TRBJ2-1; 8 bases are a match to TRBD2. Germline V gene sequence: CDR1 MNHEY, CDR2 SMNVEV (reference sequence). The CDR3 length is 13 residues. With 8 bases clipped from V and 14 bases from J, the junction kept 14 bases outside the gene matches. The CDR3 here is CASRRSGLDVEFF. The DNA of the CDR3 is TGTGCCAGCCGACGCTCGGGACTAGACGTCGAGTTCTTC.

This clone was recorded once. CDR3 nucleotide sequence: TGTGCCAGCAGCCGCGATGTCTCCTACGAGCAGTACTTC. Its protein product is CASSRDVSYEQYF. The rearrangement links TRBV6-6 to TRBJ2-7; D is uncertain. The CDR3 consists of 13 residues. With 6 bases removed from V and 0 bases from J, the gap between germline ends came to 9 bases. Germline V gene data show CDR1 as MNHNY and CDR2 as SVGAGI (reference sequence).

This clone has a single count. The V call is TRBV27, the J call TRBJ2-7, with D tentatively TRBD2 (5 bases). This CDR3 comprises 16 residues. Trimming pared 7 bases from V and 3 bases from J, leaving 22 bases between. Germline V CDR1 and CDR2: MNHEY, SMNVEV (reference sequence). The chain's CDR3 is CASTPLTLGVVYEQYF. In DNA, the CDR3 is TGTGCCAGCACCCCTCTCACCTTGGGAGTAGTCTACGAGCAGTACTTC.

The chain combines TRBV5-3 with TRBJ2-1; D possibly corresponds to TRBD2 (6 bases). TRBV5-3 falls under the ORF class, with uncertain function. The CDR3 runs 15 residues. The germline V and J ends were trimmed by 0 bases and 12 bases, with 19 bases remaining between them. CDR3 sequence: CARSLAEGSPLGQFF. The CDR3 bases are TGTGCCAGAAGCTTGGCGGAGGGTTCTCCTTTGGGGCAGTTCTTC.

V and J are TRBV5-1 and TRBJ2-5, with 8 bases fitting TRBD2. The CDR3 extends over 15 amino acids. The germline CDR1 and CDR2 sequences are SGHRS and YFSETQ. With 4 bases clipped from V and 2 bases from J, the junction kept 7 bases outside the gene matches. The CDR3 loop is CASSRTSGLQETQYF. As DNA, the CDR3 is TGCGCCAGCAGCCGTACTAGCGGATTGCAAGAGACCCAGTACTTC.

The chain combines TRBV11-1 with TRBJ2-1; TRBD1 is a possible D gene (5 bases). V was pared by 1 base and J by 4 bases, with 14 bases between. This CDR3 has 16 amino acids. Germline V gives CDR1 SGHAT, CDR2 FQDESV (reference sequence). In DNA, the CDR3 is TGTGCCAGCAGCTTAGAAGGGGCAACGGTATACAATGAGCAGTTCTTC. It yields the protein CASSLEGATVYNEQFF.

This clone was observed at least ten times. The V and J genes are TRBV6-5 and TRBJ2-7; 8 nucleotides line up with TRBD1. The CDR3 loop spans 14 amino acids. The trim removed 2 bases at V and 3 bases at J, leaving 3 bases unmatched. Germline loops: CDR1 MNHEY, CDR2 SVGAGI. This CDR3 is CASSYGQGYYEQYF. For the CDR3, the DNA is TGTGCCAGCAGTTACGGACAGGGATACTACGAGCAGTACTTC.

Here the CDR3 DNA reads TGTGCCAGTAGTGATTCGACAGAGAGCTATGGCTACACCTTC. Encoded protein: CASSDSTESYGYTF. V and J are TRBV19 and TRBJ1-2; weak D call: TRBD1 (5 bases). Trimming took off 5 bases at V and 4 bases at J, with 14 bases between the two ends. This CDR3 comprises 14 residues. Germline assignment: CDR1 LNHDA and CDR2 SQIVND (reference sequence).

The chain carries TRBV30 and TRBJ2-1, with 9 bases aligning to TRBD2. Germline CDR1 and CDR2: GTSNPN and SVGIG (reference sequence). With 0 bases clipped from V and 4 bases from J, the junction kept 4 bases outside the gene matches. There are 15 residues in the CDR3. The CDR3 reads CAWSVGAGGYNEQFF. In DNA form, the CDR3 reads TGTGCCTGGAGTGTAGGAGCGGGAGGTTACAATGAGCAGTTCTTC.

This clone appeared a few times. The chain joins TRBV7-6 to TRBJ2-3; unclear D gene. The CDR3 covers 13 residues. V was clipped by 3 bases and J by 5 bases, with 9 bases between them. Germline CDR1 and CDR2: SGHVS and FNYEAQ. CDR3 residues: CASSFQRGDTQYF. The CDR3, as DNA: TGTGCCAGCAGCTTTCAACGCGGAGATACGCAGTATTTT. Full variable domain (missing parts from reference TRBV7-6 and TRBJ2-3): GAGVSQSPRYKVTKRGQDVALRCDPISGHVSLYWYRQALGQGPEFLTYFNYEAQQDKSGLPNDRFSAERPEGSISTLTIQRTEQRDSAMYRCASSFQRGDTQYFGPGTRLTVL.

V and J are TRBV29-1 and TRBJ2-3; TRBD2 is a possible D gene (6 bases). This CDR3 is 13 amino acids long. Trimming pared 3 bases from V and 6 bases from J, leaving 13 bases between. The germline V gene encodes CDR1 SQVTM and CDR2 ANQGSEA. The CDR3 sequence: CSVEAGMGDTQYF. CDR3 in DNA: TGCAGCGTTGAGGCGGGAATGGGGGATACGCAGTATTTT.

In DNA form, the CDR3 reads TGTGCCTGGAGTTTGCGCAGGGTCCTAAATGAGCAGTTCTTC. It translates to CAWSLRRVLNEQFF. This sequence joins TRBV30 and TRBJ2-1; possible D gene TRBD1, 5 bases. Per the germline V gene, CDR1 is GTSNPN and CDR2 is SVGIG (reference sequence). The ends were cut back, 2 bases at V and 7 bases at J, with 15 bases in the middle. The CDR3 sequence is 14 residues long. Full variable domain (rest looked up from reference TRBV30 and TRBJ2-1): SQTIHQWPATLVQPVGSPLSLECTVEGTSNPNLYWYRQAAGRGLQLLFYSVGIGQISSEVPQNLSASRPQDRQFILSSKKLLLSDSGFYLCAWSLRRVLNEQFFGPGTRLTVL.

The gene calls are TRBV7-9 and TRBJ2-7; a possible D gene is TRBD2 (5 bases). CDR1 is SEHNR and CDR2 is FQNEAQ in the germline V gene (reference sequence). The germline V and J ends were trimmed by 6 bases and 0 bases, with 9 bases remaining between them. CDR3 length: 13 amino acids. CDR3 nucleotides: TGTGCCAGCAGGCCGGGAACCTCCTACGAGCAGTACTTC. Its protein product is CASRPGTSYEQYF.

The CDR3 is CASSQEGGSGNTIYF. In DNA form, the CDR3 reads TGCGCCAGCAGCCAAGAGGGGGGCTCTGGAAACACCATATATTTT. This sequence joins TRBV4-3 and TRBJ1-3; a weak D match, TRBD1 (5 bases). This CDR3 has 15 amino acids. V dropped 0 bases and J dropped 0 bases, with 6 bases sitting between them. Per germline, CDR1 LGHNA and CDR2 YSLEER.